The present T cell receptor beta chain was sequenced within a study of Tregs in tolerant kidney transplant recipients. Only in-frame clones appear in the TCRdb table, and some are missing; sequencing was by immunoSEQ multiplex PCR. The profile covers 70,000 to 95,000 clones, with 75% to 95% appearing a single time and about 0.36% taken by the ten largest. This clone was picked up one time. What it binds is not known. The CDR3 is made up of 13 amino acids. Looked up from germline, CDR1 is SGHAT and CDR2 is FQNNGV. The V gene lost 4 bases and the J gene lost 0 bases, with 6 bases spanning the gap. Study-level results: Some patients' samples used different primers over time, so nucleotide sequences weren't comparable.

Sequenced material: Tregs from blood, taken before the transplant. This clonotype was obtained from a human donor who received a combined kidney and bone marrow transplant. The chain employs TRBV11-2 and TRBJ1-1; no definite D call. The CDR3 region is CASSSNMNTEAFF. The DNA of the CDR3 is TGTGCCAGCAGCTCTAACATGAACACTGAAGCTTTCTTT.